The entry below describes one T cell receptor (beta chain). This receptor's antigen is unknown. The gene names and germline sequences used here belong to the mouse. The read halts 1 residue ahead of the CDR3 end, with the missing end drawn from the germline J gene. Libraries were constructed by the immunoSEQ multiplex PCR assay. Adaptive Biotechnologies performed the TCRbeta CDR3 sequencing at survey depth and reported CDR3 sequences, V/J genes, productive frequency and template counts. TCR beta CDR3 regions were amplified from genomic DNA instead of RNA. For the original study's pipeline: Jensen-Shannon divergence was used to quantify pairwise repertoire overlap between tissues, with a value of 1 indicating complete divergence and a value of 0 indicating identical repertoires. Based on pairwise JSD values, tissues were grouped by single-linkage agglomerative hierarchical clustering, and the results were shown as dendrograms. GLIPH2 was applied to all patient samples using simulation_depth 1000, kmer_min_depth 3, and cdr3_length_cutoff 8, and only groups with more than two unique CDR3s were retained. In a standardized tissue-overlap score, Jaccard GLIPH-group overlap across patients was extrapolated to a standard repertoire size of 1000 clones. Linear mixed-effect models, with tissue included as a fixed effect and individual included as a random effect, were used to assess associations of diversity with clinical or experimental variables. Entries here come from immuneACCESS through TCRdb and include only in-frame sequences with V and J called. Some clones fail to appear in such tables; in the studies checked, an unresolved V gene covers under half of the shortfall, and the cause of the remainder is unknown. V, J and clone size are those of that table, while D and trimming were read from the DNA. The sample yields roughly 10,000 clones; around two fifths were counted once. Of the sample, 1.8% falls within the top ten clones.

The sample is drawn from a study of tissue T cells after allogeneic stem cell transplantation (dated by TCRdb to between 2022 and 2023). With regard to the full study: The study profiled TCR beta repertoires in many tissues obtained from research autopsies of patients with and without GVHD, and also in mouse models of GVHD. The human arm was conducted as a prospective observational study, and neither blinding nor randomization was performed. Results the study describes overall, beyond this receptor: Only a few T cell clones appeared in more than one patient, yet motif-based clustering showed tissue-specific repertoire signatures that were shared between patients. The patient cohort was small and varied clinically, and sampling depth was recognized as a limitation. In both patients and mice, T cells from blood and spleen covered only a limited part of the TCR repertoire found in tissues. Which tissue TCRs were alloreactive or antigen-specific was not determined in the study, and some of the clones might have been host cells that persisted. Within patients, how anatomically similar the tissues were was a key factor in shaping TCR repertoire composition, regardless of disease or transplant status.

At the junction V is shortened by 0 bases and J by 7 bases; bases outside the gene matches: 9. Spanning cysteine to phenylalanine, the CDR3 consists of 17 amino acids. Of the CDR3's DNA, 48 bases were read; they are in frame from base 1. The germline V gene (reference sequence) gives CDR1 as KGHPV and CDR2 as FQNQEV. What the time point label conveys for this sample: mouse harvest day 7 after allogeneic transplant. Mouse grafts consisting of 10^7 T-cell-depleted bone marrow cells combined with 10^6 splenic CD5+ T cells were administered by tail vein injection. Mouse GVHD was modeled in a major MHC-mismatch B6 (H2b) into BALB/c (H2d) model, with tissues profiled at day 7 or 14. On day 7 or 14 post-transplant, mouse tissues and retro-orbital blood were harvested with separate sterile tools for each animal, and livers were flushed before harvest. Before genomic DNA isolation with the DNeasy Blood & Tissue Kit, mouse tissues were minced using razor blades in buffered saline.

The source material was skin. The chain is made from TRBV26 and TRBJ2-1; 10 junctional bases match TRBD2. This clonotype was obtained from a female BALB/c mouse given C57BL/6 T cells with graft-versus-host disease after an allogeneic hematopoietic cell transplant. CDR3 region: CASSLSGWGGAGAEQFF. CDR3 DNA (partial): TGTGCCAGCAGTCTGTCTGGCTGGGGGGGCGCGGGAGCTGAGCAGTTC.